This passage covers 5 T cell receptor beta chains from one sample sequenced in a study of radiotherapy plus CTLA-4 blockade in lung cancer. Sequencing was performed with immunoSEQ multiplex PCR; in TCRdb, only in-frame clones are kept and a portion is missing. The table records about 62,000 clones, around 77% of them present only once. The source was peripheral blood, collected from a patient treated with radiotherapy plus ipilimumab. The receptors were gathered from a human donor with non-small cell lung cancer who had a complete response to radiotherapy plus ipilimumab.

Turning to this clone: The junction shows a germline mismatch at one end, possibly a read error. The chain links TRBV28 to TRBJ1-5; D is perhaps TRBD1 (6 bases). Germline CDR1 is MDHEN and CDR2 is SYDVKM. The CDR3 is 13 residues long. The CDR3 DNA follows: TGTGCCAGCAGTTTAACCGGTAACCCAGGGGAACTTTTT. Its protein product is CASSLTGNPGELF.

The V call is TRBV28, the J call TRBJ2-7, with D possibly TRBD2 on 5 matching bases. With 8 bases removed from V and 7 bases from J, the gap between germline ends came to 15 bases. CDR1 and CDR2 from the germline V gene are MDHEN and SYDVKM. The CDR3 spans 12 residues. The CDR3 sequence is CASRGLGGEQYF. The CDR3 DNA sequence: TGTGCCAGCCGCGGACTGGGTGGGGAGCAGTACTTC.

The rearrangement uses TRBV6-5 and TRBJ1-2; maybe TRBD1 (5 bases). This CDR3 is built from 14 residues. Trimming removed 3 bases from V and 7 bases from J, with 15 bases in between. Germline V gives CDR1 MNHEY, CDR2 SVGAGI. The CDR3 DNA reads as TGTGCCAGCAGTTATCGGGGGGGGGTTGGTGGCTACACCTTC. This sequence encodes CASSYRGGVGGYTF.

The chain links TRBV7-2 to TRBJ1-2, with D unresolved. Germline CDR1 reads SGHTA; CDR2 reads FQGNSA. The CDR3 sequence is 16 residues long. Trimming removed 5 bases at V and 4 bases at J, with 20 bases between. The CDR3 nucleotides read TGTGCCAGCAGCCCCGGGGAAGACTTCGGGAGCTATGGCTACACCTTC. Encoded protein: CASSPGEDFGSYGYTF.

The rearrangement joins TRBV28 to TRBJ2-5; a weak D match, TRBD1 (5 bases). The J call is doubtful: the DNA matches TRBJ2-7 better. Germline values: CDR1 MDHEN, CDR2 SYDVKM. CDR3 size: 11 residues. The DNA for the CDR3 is TGTGCCAGCAGAAGGGGTTCCGAGCAGTACTTC. It yields the protein CASRRGSEQYF.